This T cell receptor beta chain was obtained from a study of T-cell reconstitution after alpha-beta-depleted transplantation in children. Broader study findings: Elevated TCRbeta diversity at day 60 was traced, in some patients, to surviving recipient T cells and thymic progenitors. Diversity and T-cell counts at one year after transplant derived mostly from new T cells. There were reportedly several hundred expanded graft clones from which alpha-beta T cells came about two months after transplant.

Unique molecular identifiers were used in preparing the TCRbeta library. TCRdb re-analysed the PCR reads in MiXCR, keeping a single row per CDR3 protein. The table records around 300,000 distinct CDR3 sequences, nearly 8% of them present only once. Comments on this clonotype: What it binds is unknown.

The origin of this receptor is a female patient aged 2-9 years who had a stem cell transplant for Fanconi anemia, so the T cells may come from the graft donor. The material was peripheral blood, obtained 360 days after TCRalphabeta/CD19-depleted stem cell transplant.

CDR3 DNA sequence: TGTGCCAGCAGCCAAGATCGGGGTTTTCCCCAGCATTTT. This sequence encodes CASSQDRGFPQHF. The chain is built from TRBV3-1 and TRBJ1-5; D remains ambiguous. This CDR3 comprises 13 residues. In germline, CDR1 is LGHDT, CDR2 YNNKEL (reference sequence). V lost 0 bases, J lost 10 bases, and 10 bases lay in between.